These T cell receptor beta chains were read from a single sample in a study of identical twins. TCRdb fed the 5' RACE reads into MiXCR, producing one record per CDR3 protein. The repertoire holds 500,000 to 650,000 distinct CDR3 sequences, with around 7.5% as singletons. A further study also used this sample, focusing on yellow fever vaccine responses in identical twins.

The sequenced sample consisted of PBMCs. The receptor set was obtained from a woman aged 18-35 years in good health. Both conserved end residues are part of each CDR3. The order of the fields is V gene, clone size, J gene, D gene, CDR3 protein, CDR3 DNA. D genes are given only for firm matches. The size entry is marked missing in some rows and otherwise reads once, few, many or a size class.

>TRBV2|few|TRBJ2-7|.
CASTQEIEQYF
TGTGCCAGCACTCAAGAAATAGAGCAGTACTTC
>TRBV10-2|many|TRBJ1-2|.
CASSESGPGWGYTF
TGCGCCAGCAGTGAGTCGGGACCAGGATGGGGCTACACCTTC
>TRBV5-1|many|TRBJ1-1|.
CASRGLNTEAFF
TGCGCCAGCAGGGGACTCAACACTGAAGCTTTCTTT
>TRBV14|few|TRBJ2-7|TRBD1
CASSQDLGTGRYEQYF
TGTGCCAGCAGCCAAGATTTGGGGACAGGGCGCTACGAGCAGTACTTC
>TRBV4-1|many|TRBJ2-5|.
CASSQETQETQYF
TGCGCCAGCAGCCAAGAGACGCAGGAGACCCAGTACTTC
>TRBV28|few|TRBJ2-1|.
CASTSGVTGDNEQFF
TGTGCCAGCACTTCAGGGGTTACGGGGGACAATGAGCAGTTCTTC
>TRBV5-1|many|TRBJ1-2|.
CASRLDERGYTF
TGCGCCAGCAGATTGGATGAGCGGGGCTACACCTTC
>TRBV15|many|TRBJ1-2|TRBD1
CATQGTGNYGYTF
TGTGCCACCCAGGGGACAGGGAACTATGGCTACACCTTC
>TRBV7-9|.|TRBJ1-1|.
CASSLTVSKKNTEAFF
TGTGCCAGCAGCTTAACTGTTTCAAAAAAGAACACTGAAGCTTTCTTT
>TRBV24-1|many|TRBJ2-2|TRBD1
CATSGPPRTGANTGELFF
TGTGCCACCAGTGGACCTCCAAGGACAGGCGCGAACACCGGGGAGCTGTTTTTT
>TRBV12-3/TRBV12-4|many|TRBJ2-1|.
CASSLSSDLNEQFF
TGTGCCAGCAGTTTGAGTAGCGACCTTAATGAGCAGTTCTTC
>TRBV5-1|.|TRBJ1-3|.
CASSLDASGNTIYF
TGCGCCAGCAGCTTGGATGCATCGGGAAACACCATATATTTT
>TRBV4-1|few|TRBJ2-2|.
CASSQPGQTGELFF
TGCGCCAGCAGCCAACCTGGACAAACCGGGGAGCTGTTTTTT
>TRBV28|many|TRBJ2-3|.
CASSPWGRGTDTQYF
TGTGCCAGCAGCCCCTGGGGAAGGGGCACAGATACGCAGTATTTT
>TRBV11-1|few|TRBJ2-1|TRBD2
CASSIIAGSSNEQFF
TGTGCCAGCAGCATCATAGCGGGCTCCTCCAATGAGCAGTTCTTC
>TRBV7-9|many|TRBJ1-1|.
CASSLVPPNTEAFF
TGTGCCAGCAGCTTAGTGCCGCCGAACACTGAAGCTTTCTTT
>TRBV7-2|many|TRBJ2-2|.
CASSQTGTGELFF
TGTGCCAGCAGCCAGACGGGCACCGGGGAGCTGTTTTTT
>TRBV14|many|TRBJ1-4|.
CASSLSLLEKLFF
TGTGCCAGCAGCCTGTCACTACTTGAAAAACTGTTTTTT
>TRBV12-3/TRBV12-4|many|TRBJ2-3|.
CASSLGSVSDTQYF
TGTGCCAGCAGCCTAGGGTCCGTATCAGATACGCAGTATTTT
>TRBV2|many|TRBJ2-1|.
CASSSRIPPSNNEQFF
TGTGCCAGCAGCTCGCGGATCCCGCCTAGTAACAATGAGCAGTTCTTC
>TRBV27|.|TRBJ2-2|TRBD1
CASSSRDSYRGELFF
TGTGCCAGCAGTTCCCGGGACAGCTACCGCGGGGAGCTGTTTTTT
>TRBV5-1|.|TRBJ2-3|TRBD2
CASSWTGTSGTYRTDTQYF
TGCGCCAGCAGCTGGACCGGGACTAGCGGGACATACCGCACAGATACGCAGTATTTT
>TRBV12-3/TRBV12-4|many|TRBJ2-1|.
CASSFLSNEQFF
TGTGCCAGCAGTTTTCTTTCCAATGAGCAGTTCTTC
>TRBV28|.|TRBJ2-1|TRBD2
CASMTSLNYNEQFF
TGTGCCAGCATGACTAGCCTGAACTACAATGAGCAGTTCTTC
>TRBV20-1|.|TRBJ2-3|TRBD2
CSARDLGKLAGADTQYF
TGCAGTGCTAGAGATTTGGGAAAGCTAGCGGGAGCAGATACGCAGTATTTT
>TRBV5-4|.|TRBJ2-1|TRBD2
CASSLAGLASMNEQFF
TGTGCCAGCAGCTTAGCCGGACTAGCGAGTATGAATGAGCAGTTCTTC
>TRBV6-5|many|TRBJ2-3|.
CASSYRATDTQYF
TGTGCCAGCAGTTACCGGGCCACAGATACGCAGTATTTT
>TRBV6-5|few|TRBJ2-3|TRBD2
CASSYQRGGTDTQYF
TGTGCCAGCAGTTACCAGCGGGGGGGCACAGATACGCAGTATTTT
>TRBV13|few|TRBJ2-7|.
CASSLDGRRYEQYF
TGTGCCAGCAGCTTAGACGGCCGGAGGTACGAGCAGTACTTC
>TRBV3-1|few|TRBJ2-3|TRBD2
CASRSTSGRTDTQYF
TGTGCCAGCAGATCCACTAGCGGACGCACAGATACGCAGTATTTT
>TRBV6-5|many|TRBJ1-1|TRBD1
CASSSFTGGRTEAFF
TGTGCCAGCAGTTCGTTCACAGGGGGCCGAACTGAAGCTTTCTTT